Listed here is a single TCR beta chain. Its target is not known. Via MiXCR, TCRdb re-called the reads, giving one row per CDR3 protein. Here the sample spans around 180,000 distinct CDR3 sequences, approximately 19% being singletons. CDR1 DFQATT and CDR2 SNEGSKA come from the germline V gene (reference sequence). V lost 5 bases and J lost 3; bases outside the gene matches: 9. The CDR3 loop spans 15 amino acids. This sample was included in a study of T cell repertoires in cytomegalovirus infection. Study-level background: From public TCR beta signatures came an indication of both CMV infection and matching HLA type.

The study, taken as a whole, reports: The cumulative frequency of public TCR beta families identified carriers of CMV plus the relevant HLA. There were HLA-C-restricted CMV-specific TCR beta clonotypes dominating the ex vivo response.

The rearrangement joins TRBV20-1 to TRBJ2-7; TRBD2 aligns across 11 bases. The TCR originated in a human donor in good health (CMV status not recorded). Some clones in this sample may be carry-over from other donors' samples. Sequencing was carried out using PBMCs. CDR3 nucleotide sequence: TGCAGTGCTTCCTTCCTAGCGGGGGGAGGCTACGAGCAGTACTTC. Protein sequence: CSASFLAGGGYEQYF.